The rows below give T cell receptor beta chains drawn from one sample of a study of blood T cells in healthy people across ages. TCRdb redid the calling of the 5' RACE reads with MiXCR, one entry per CDR3 protein. The sample carries about 900,000 distinct CDR3 sequences, around 48% recorded once. The sequenced material came from blood. These receptors all stem from a man aged 30 to 39 in good health. Each CDR3 is given with its conserved first and last residue. Some rows have no size entry. The others give once, few or many, or a class for an expanded clone.

clone size,V gene,CDR3 protein
NA,TRBV2,CASSEEVWGQDTDTQYF
NA,TRBV6-1,CASRKQGWNTEAFF
once,TRBV12-3/TRBV12-4,CASSRERSTNEKLFF
NA,TRBV27,CASSLSGTDRLGETQYF
NA,TRBV2,CACDGRGAYEQYF
NA,TRBV10-3,CAISDHGSYNEQFF
NA,TRBV7-8,CASSFRQKNIQYF
few,TRBV7-2,CASSELTYPYEQYF
NA,TRBV27,CASSLSGATNEKLFF
NA,TRBV5-1,CASSPSPNGGGNEQFF
NA,TRBV14,CASSQERPSTDTQYF
few,TRBV2,CASSLRRTEETQYF
NA,TRBV7-2,CASSLATVNYGYTF
NA,TRBV11-2,CASTSTGGPPYEQYF
NA,TRBV6-6,CASSYAGGTGEAFF
few,TRBV12-3/TRBV12-4,CASSLVGRAGANVLTF
NA,TRBV10-3,CAISGTRGLGETQYF
few,TRBV29-1,CSVTGSNTGELFF
NA,TRBV2,CASSKQGAGEKLFF
few,TRBV20-1,CSARRDRRLEQFF
few,TRBV7-9,CASSLGSASRITDTQYF
NA,TRBV6-5,CASSWAARATEAFF
once,TRBV30,CAWGTYSYEQYF
NA,TRBV10-3,CAIREQGYTEAFF
NA,TRBV6-6,CASSFYGGGADTQYF
many,TRBV9,CASSGGSSAYQETQYF
NA,TRBV7-9,CASSLIGSPGAKNIQYF
NA,TRBV6-6,CASREKTGVLGGYTF
NA,TRBV11-3,CASSLPEGVSEQFF
NA,TRBV12-3/TRBV12-4,CASSLRGGRQETQYF
few,TRBV7-2,CASSYQLATGELFF
NA,TRBV2,CASSPRVGAYGYTF
few,TRBV7-2,CASSLGFSYNEQFF
NA,TRBV3-1,CASSHFAGTGNVETQYF
NA,TRBV15,CASLASSTDTQYF
NA,TRBV20-1,CSARDGLPTEAFF
NA,TRBV10-3,CAISGGRRVNGYEQYF
few,TRBV28,CASTPTGSSHQPQHF
NA,TRBV10-3,CAIMGGGRFTDTQYF
NA,TRBV10-3,CAISDPGLSYEQYF
NA,TRBV5-1,CTSSLEHVLAKNIQYF